The 19 T cell receptor beta chains below were found in one sample sequenced in a study of Ad26.COV2.S vaccination and SARS-CoV-2 variants. The treatment denotes: some 20 received Ad26.COV2.S at low or high dose, single or two shots; several received placebo; per-sample allocation not given. Collection of the samples took place on day 63 after the first injection of vaccine or placebo. Sequenced by immunoSEQ multiplex PCR; TCRdb stores in-frame clones only, minus some. The sample yields approximately 360,000 clones, approximately 83% seen once. Sequencing was performed on peripheral blood, taken in a trial of Ad26.COV2.S vaccine versus placebo. The source of these receptors is a person aged 18-65 years who received the Ad26.COV2.S COVID-19 vaccine or a placebo.

This clone was picked up a small number of times. The chain combines TRBV5-1 with TRBJ1-5; no clear D gene. Germline CDR1 reads SGHRS; CDR2 reads YFSETQ. V was pared by 1 base and J by 3 bases, with 11 bases between. The CDR3 has 15 residues. This CDR3 is CASSLSTGINQPQHF. The CDR3 bases are TGCGCCAGCAGCTTGTCTACTGGGATCAATCAGCCCCAGCATTTT.

This clone came up once. This chain links TRBV2 with TRBJ2-5; 8 bases line up with TRBD2. The CDR3 has 14 residues. The junction had 12 bases not matched to a gene; V was cut back by 8 bases and J by 7 bases. CDR1 is SNHLY, CDR2 FYNNEI, per germline. Here the CDR3 DNA reads TGTGCCAGCGGAAGTTGGCTAGCGGGTACGACCCAGTACTTC. Protein sequence: CASGSWLAGTTQYF.

The chain has TRBV29-1 and TRBJ1-4; D possibly corresponds to TRBD1 (5 bases). Between the trimmed V and J ends, which lost 2 bases and 7 bases, there was a span of 14 bases. Looked up from germline, CDR1 is SQVTM and CDR2 is ANQGSEA. The CDR3 runs 14 residues. The CDR3: CSVESPRGGEKLFF. The CDR3 coding sequence is TGCAGCGTTGAATCACCGAGGGGCGGTGAAAAACTGTTTTTT.

The rearrangement links TRBV23-1 to TRBJ1-2; 8 bases are shared with TRBD1. TRBV23-1 has ORF status, its function being uncertain. The V segment lost 3 bases and the J segment 4 bases; nucleotides outside the gene matches: 7. The CDR3 sequence is 15 residues long. The CDR3 region has the DNA TGCGCCAGCAGTCAGCCCGAGGGACAGGCCTATGGCTACACCTTC. It specifies CASSQPEGQAYGYTF.

The V gene is TRBV7-2, the J gene TRBJ2-1; D is possibly TRBD1 (6 bases). Trimming cost V 10 bases and J 2 bases, with 15 bases left between them. The CDR3 extends over 14 amino acids. The V gene's germline CDR1 is SGHTA and CDR2 FQGNSA. DNA for the CDR3: TGTGCCACCTCCCGGACAGCAACCTACAATGAGCAGTTCTTC. Translation: CATSRTATYNEQFF.

The chain has TRBV11-2 and TRBJ2-1; 7 positions match TRBD1. The CDR3 runs 14 residues. Trimming at V came to 5 bases and at J to 7 bases, leaving 8 bases not matched to a gene. Per the germline V gene, CDR1 is SGHAT and CDR2 is FQNNGV. CDR3 residues: CASSATGQWNEQFF. The CDR3 nucleotides are TGTGCCAGCAGCGCTACGGGACAGTGGAATGAGCAGTTCTTC. Full variable domain (missing parts from reference TRBV11-2 and TRBJ2-1): EAGVAQSPRYKIIEKRQSVAFWCNPISGHATLYWYQQILGQGPKLLIQFQNNGVVDDSQLPKDRFSAERLKGVDSTLKIQPAKLEDSAVYLCASSATGQWNEQFFGPGTRLTVL.

The V and J genes are TRBV19 and TRBJ2-2; 8 positions match TRBD2. With V trimmed by 6 bases and J by 6 bases, 3 bases remained unmatched. This CDR3 is built from 13 residues. The germline gives CDR1 LNHDA, CDR2 SQIVND (reference sequence). Here the CDR3 DNA reads TGTGCCAGTAGCCTAGCGGGTCCCGGGGAGCTGTTTTTT. Its translation: CASSLAGPGELFF.

The V and J genes are TRBV6-2 or TRBV6-3 and TRBJ1-5, with 7 bases aligning to TRBD1. This CDR3 contains 15 residues. V lost 4 bases and J lost 7; bases outside the gene matches: 10. Germline CDR1 reads MNHEY; CDR2 reads SVGEGT. The CDR3 DNA reads TGTGCCAGCAGTTTATCCTCCCAGGGGGACCAGCCCCAGCATTTT. This codes for CASSLSSQGDQPQHF.

This sequence joins TRBV13 and TRBJ2-7, with unresolved D. This CDR3 is 13 amino acids long. Trimming left V 5 bases short and J 0 bases short, with 8 bases between. Germline CDR1 PRHDT, CDR2 FYEKMQ (reference sequence). CDR3 in amino acids: CASSPPTSYEQYF. The CDR3 DNA reads TGTGCCAGCAGCCCCCCAACCTCCTACGAGCAGTACTTC.

The chain carries TRBV19 and TRBJ2-1; D gene unclear. With 4 bases removed from V and 0 bases from J, the gap between germline ends came to 7 bases. The CDR3 loop spans 14 amino acids. The germline V gene has CDR1 LNHDA and CDR2 SQIVND (reference sequence). CDR3 bases: TGTGCCAGTAGTAGCGGTAGCTCCTACAATGAGCAGTTCTTC. Protein sequence: CASSSGSSYNEQFF.

The J gene is TRBJ2-1, the V gene TRBV3-1 (or the pseudogene TRBV3-2); weak D call: TRBD1 (6 bases). Germline values: CDR1 LGHDT, CDR2 YNNKEL (reference sequence). The V gene lost 1 base and the J gene lost 0 bases, with 10 bases spanning the gap. The CDR3 is 16 residues long. In DNA form, the CDR3 reads TGTGCCAGCAGCCAAGGGCAGGGGAACTCCTACAATGAGCAGTTCTTC. Its protein product is CASSQGQGNSYNEQFF.

The chain combines TRBV5-1 with TRBJ2-2, with no clear D. The CDR3 totals 15 residues. Germline V gene data show CDR1 as SGHRS and CDR2 as YFSETQ. V gave up 2 bases and J gave up 2 bases, with 10 bases separating them. The CDR3 DNA is TGCGCCAGCAGCTTTAGACGGCCTAACACCGGGGAGCTGTTTTTT. Its translation is CASSFRRPNTGELFF.

This chain connects TRBV19 to TRBJ2-1; maybe TRBD1 (7 bases). CDR1 LNHDA and CDR2 SQIVND come from the germline V gene (reference sequence). The CDR3 runs to 15 residues. The V end lost 4 bases, the J end lost 8 bases, and 18 bases lay between the germline ends. The CDR3 spells CASSRRGPGVDEQFF. The CDR3 DNA reads TGTGCCAGTAGTAGGAGGGGGCCAGGGGTCGATGAGCAGTTCTTC.

V gene TRBV19 combines with J gene TRBJ2-7; D might be TRBD1 (5 bases). Per germline, CDR1 LNHDA and CDR2 SQIVND (reference sequence). V gave up 6 bases and J gave up 3 bases, with 18 bases separating them. The CDR3 is made up of 15 amino acids. The CDR3: CASSIDSQTLYEQYF. The CDR3 coding sequence is TGTGCCAGTAGCATCGACAGCCAGACCCTCTACGAGCAGTACTTC.

CDR3 DNA: TGTGCCAGCAGCTTGGGACAGGGGGCGTGGACTGAAGCTTTCTTT. It yields the protein CASSLGQGAWTEAFF. This chain uses TRBV11-3 with TRBJ1-1; the match to TRBD1 covers 12 bases. The germline V gene has CDR1 SGHNT and CDR2 YENEEA. This CDR3 is built from 15 residues. J gave up 5 bases and V 3 bases, and 4 bases lay outside the gene matches.

There are a few counts of this clone. The rearrangement links TRBV11-2 to TRBJ1-5; possibly TRBD1 for D (5 bases). Germline V gene lookup returns CDR1 SGHAT and CDR2 FQNNGV. The CDR3 has 15 residues. Trimming took off 0 bases at V and 0 bases at J, with 6 bases between the two ends. The CDR3 loop is CASSLEGVSNQPQHF. CDR3 nucleotide sequence: TGTGCCAGCAGCTTAGAGGGGGTTAGCAATCAGCCCCAGCATTTT.

As regards this clone: Distinct nucleotide sequences in the sample also encode this CDR3. The chain is built from TRBV9 and TRBJ1-1, with D unresolved. V shed 1 base and J shed 4 bases, with 11 bases lying between them. The CDR3 spans 14 residues. From germline, CDR1 is SGDLS and CDR2 YYNGEE. CDR3 nucleotide sequence: TGTGCCAGCAGCGTACGCGGGGAGCGCACTGAAGCTTTCTTT. Amino acid sequence: CASSVRGERTEAFF. The full variable domain, completed using reference TRBV9 and TRBJ1-1, is DSGVTQTPKHLITATGQRVTLRCSPRSGDLSVYWYQQSLDQGLQFLIQYYNGEERAKGNILERFSAQQFPDLHSELNLSSLELGDSALYFCASSVRGERTEAFFGQGTRLTVV.

V usage is TRBV3-1 (or the pseudogene TRBV3-2) and J usage is TRBJ1-4; D possibly corresponds to TRBD1 (6 bases). V was clipped by 5 bases and J by 5 bases, with 12 bases between them. Germline assignment: CDR1 LGHDT and CDR2 YNNKEL (reference sequence). The CDR3 runs 14 residues. The CDR3 protein is CASSSRGGNEKLFF. The CDR3 DNA follows: TGTGCCAGCAGCTCAAGGGGGGGGAATGAAAAACTGTTTTTT.

The chain couples TRBV5-1 to TRBJ1-1; D not resolved. This CDR3 contains 13 residues. Germline assignment: CDR1 SGHRS and CDR2 YFSETQ. Deletions cut 4 bases from V and 1 base from J, with 8 bases between. CDR3 nucleotides: TGCGCCAGCAGCAAAACGACGAACACTGAAGCTTTCTTT. Residues: CASSKTTNTEAFF.